The 28 T cell receptor beta chains below were found in one sample sequenced in a study of T-cell reconstitution after alpha-beta-depleted transplantation in children. A library of TCRbeta sequences, prepared with unique molecular identifiers, was generated. In TCRdb, the PCR reads were re-called with MiXCR into one record per CDR3 protein. The sample gives 700,000 to 950,000 distinct CDR3 sequences, roughly 15% of which show up once; around 5.3% is in the top ten. Sequenced material: PBMCs, mostly from graft donor cells, taken 360 days after TCRalphabeta/CD19-depleted stem cell transplant. The receptors stem from a male patient aged 5 to 17 who had a stem cell transplant for acute lymphoblastic leukemia, so the T cells may come from the graft donor.

This sequence joins TRBV5-1 and TRBJ2-6; 9 bases fit TRBD1. Germline lookup yields CDR1 SGHRS and CDR2 YFSETQ. The CDR3 is made up of 16 amino acids. Trimming at V came to 6 bases and at J to 3 bases, leaving 7 bases not matched to a gene. CDR3 coding DNA: TGCGCCAGCAACCCGACAGGGGGAAGTGGGGCCAACGTCCTGACTTTC. It is translated as CASNPTGGSGANVLTF.

The chain combines TRBV7-8 with TRBJ1-3; 8 nucleotides line up with TRBD1. Germline V CDR1 and CDR2: SGHVS, FQNEAQ. Trimming at V came to 0 bases and at J to 2 bases, leaving 9 bases not matched to a gene. The CDR3 runs to 18 residues. For the CDR3, the DNA is TGTGCCAGCAGCTTAGCGGACAGGGTCGGACCGACTGGAAACACCATATATTTT. Its protein is CASSLADRVGPTGNTIYF.

This clonotype appeared a few times. The chain joins TRBV10-3 to TRBJ2-7; 7 bases are a match to TRBD1. The CDR3 contains 15 residues. Germline CDR1 and CDR2: ENHRY and SYGVKD. The trim removed 6 bases at V and 7 bases at J, leaving 15 bases unmatched. The CDR3 spells CAISLAATGLMEQYF. The CDR3 DNA sequence: TGTGCCATCAGCCTGGCCGCGACAGGGTTGATGGAGCAGTACTTC.

Only a few counts were recorded for this clonotype. CDR3 sequence: CASSLRAGGLIGQFF. The CDR3 coding sequence is TGTGCCAGCAGCTTACGGGCGGGAGGGCTTATCGGGCAGTTCTTC. This rearrangement joins TRBV11-1 to TRBJ2-1; 9 nucleotides agree with TRBD2. Germline lookup yields CDR1 SGHAT and CDR2 FQDESV (reference sequence). The CDR3 runs 15 residues. Trimming at V came to 2 bases and at J to 12 bases, leaving 11 bases not matched to a gene.

This chain joins TRBV12-5 and TRBJ2-1; D might be TRBD1 (5 bases). The CDR3 contains 15 residues. Trimming pared 6 bases from V and 6 bases from J, leaving 18 bases between. In germline, CDR1 is LGHNT, CDR2 FRNRAP. The CDR3 bases are TGTGCTAGTGGGATACGGGTTGGGGCTCCCAATGAGCAGTTCTTC. Protein: CASGIRVGAPNEQFF.

This clonotype was seen more than once but under ten times. This chain joins TRBV19 and TRBJ2-1; D uncertain. V lost 4 bases, J lost 2 bases, and 6 bases lay in between. CDR3 length: 13 amino acids. The germline gives CDR1 LNHDA, CDR2 SQIVND (reference sequence). CDR3 protein: CASSNAAYNEQFF. The CDR3 DNA reads as TGTGCCAGTAGTAATGCGGCCTACAATGAGCAGTTCTTC.

The chain uses TRBV11-2 and TRBJ1-5, with 10 nucleotides matching TRBD1. V dropped 5 bases and J dropped 6; count of bases not matched to a gene: 10. The CDR3 runs to 16 residues. In germline, CDR1 is SGHAT, CDR2 FQNNGV. The CDR3 DNA follows: TGTGCCAGCAGCCACTGGGACAGGGGAAGAGGTCAGCCCCAGCATTTT. Its protein is CASSHWDRGRGQPQHF.

The table lists this clonotype with a few counts. The chain joins TRBV4-1 to TRBJ1-1; D call uncertain. The CDR3 covers 13 residues. Trimming pared 6 bases from V and 3 bases from J, leaving 11 bases between. Germline values: CDR1 MGHRA, CDR2 YSYEKL. In DNA form, the CDR3 reads TGCGCCAGCAGAGGCGACTTGTACACTGAAGCTTTCTTT. It translates to CASRGDLYTEAFF.

V and J are TRBV4-2 and TRBJ2-5; TRBD2 agrees at 10 bases. The CDR3 contains 15 residues. Germline V gene sequence: CDR1 LGHNA, CDR2 YNFKEQ. V trimming: 4 bases; J trimming: 4 bases; junction bases outside the gene matches: 6. CDR3 DNA: TGTGCCAGCAGCCCTAGCGGGAGTGGTGCAGAGACCCAGTACTTC. Translating gives CASSPSGSGAETQYF.

This clonotype showed up many times. The chain links TRBV29-1 to TRBJ2-7, with 7 bases identical to TRBD2. The J segment lost 2 bases and the V segment lost 4 bases, leaving 5 bases of the junction unmatched. Germline values: CDR1 SQVTM, CDR2 ANQGSEA. This CDR3 is built from 13 residues. CDR3 DNA sequence: TGCAGCGTTGCGGCTAGCGGACCCTACGAGCAGTACTTC. It specifies CSVAASGPYEQYF.

This clonotype was detected a few times. The chain is built from TRBV6-2 or TRBV6-3 and TRBJ2-5; a possible D gene is TRBD1 (5 bases). Germline V gene lookup returns CDR1 MNHEY and CDR2 SVGEGT. The CDR3 length is 15 residues. Trimming took off 5 bases at V and 2 bases at J, with 15 bases between the two ends. CDR3 sequence reads: CASSPQGVPQETQYF. The DNA of the CDR3 is TGTGCCAGCAGTCCTCAGGGCGTCCCTCAAGAGACCCAGTACTTC.

The chain couples TRBV11-2 to TRBJ2-3, with 16 bases that match TRBD2. Germline V gives CDR1 SGHAT, CDR2 FQNNGV. The CDR3 length is 21 residues. Germline trimming cut 4 bases from V and 4 bases from J; bases unmatched to any gene: 17. The CDR3 region has the DNA TGTGCCAGCAGCTCCCCCTCCAAAGACCCGGGACTAGCGGGAGGGCCAGATACGCAGTATTTT. Its protein is CASSSPSKDPGLAGGPDTQYF. Variable domain in full (rest from reference TRBV11-2 and TRBJ2-3): EAGVAQSPRYKIIEKRQSVAFWCNPISGHATLYWYQQILGQGPKLLIQFQNNGVVDDSQLPKDRFSAERLKGVDSTLKIQPAKLEDSAVYLCASSSPSKDPGLAGGPDTQYFGPGTRLTVL.

V is TRBV7-9 and J is TRBJ1-2; TRBD1 aligns across 9 bases. The CDR3 extends over 14 amino acids. With V trimmed by 5 bases and J by 8 bases, 9 bases remained unmatched. Looked up from germline, CDR1 is SEHNR and CDR2 is FQNEAQ (reference sequence). The CDR3, as DNA: TGTGCCAGCAGCCAGACAGGGGGTAGAAAGGGCTACACCTTC. This translates into CASSQTGGRKGYTF. The whole variable domain, filled in from reference TRBV7-9 and TRBJ1-2, reads DTGVSQNPRHKITKRGQNVTFRCDPISEHNRLYWYRQTLGQGPEFLTYFQNEAQLEKSRLLSDRFSAERPKGSFSTLEIQRTEQGDSAMYLCASSQTGGRKGYTFGSGTRLTVV.

This chain joins TRBV29-1 and TRBJ1-4, with 8 positions matching TRBD1. There are 15 residues in the CDR3. V lost 1 base and J lost 8; bases outside the gene matches: 9. CDR1 SQVTM and CDR2 ANQGSEA come from the germline V gene. The CDR3 here is CSVEAVPGGREKLFF. The DNA of the CDR3 is TGCAGCGTTGAAGCGGTGCCAGGGGGCAGAGAAAAACTGTTTTTT.

At least ten counts were recorded for this clonotype. The rearrangement links TRBV7-6 to TRBJ2-2, with 13 bases lining up with TRBD2. The CDR3 covers 18 residues. Looked up from germline, CDR1 is SGHVS and CDR2 is FNYEAQ. Trimming removed 0 bases from V and 3 bases from J; junction bases left unmatched: 4. The CDR3 DNA reads TGTGCCAGCAGCTTAGCTAGGACTAGCGGGAGCTACACCGGGGAGCTGTTTTTT. Encoded protein: CASSLARTSGSYTGELFF.

V and J are TRBV4-1 and TRBJ2-7; 7 nucleotides line up with TRBD1. CDR3 length: 16 residues. Germline V gene data show CDR1 as MGHRA and CDR2 as YSYEKL. V shed 5 bases, J shed 3 bases, and the junction held 13 bases outside the gene matches. Here the CDR3 reads CASSARQGWEIYEQYF. The CDR3 bases are TGCGCCAGCAGCGCCCGACAGGGATGGGAGATCTACGAGCAGTACTTC.

The V gene is TRBV27, the J gene TRBJ2-3, with 8 bases identical to TRBD2. This CDR3 spans 16 amino acids. The germline gives CDR1 MNHEY, CDR2 SMNVEV (reference sequence). V was clipped by 7 bases and J by 2 bases; unmatched bases: 11. In DNA form, the CDR3 reads TGTGCCAGCACTTCCATAGCGGGACTTCCCACAGATACGCAGTATTTT. Its protein product is CASTSIAGLPTDTQYF.

The table lists this clonotype with a few counts. The V gene is TRBV25-1, the J gene TRBJ2-2; D unresolved. V lost 1 base and J lost 7, with 13 bases in between. The CDR3 extends over 15 amino acids. Germline V gives CDR1 MGHDK, CDR2 SYGVNS. CDR3: CASSELRAWGGELFF. For the CDR3, the DNA is TGTGCCAGCAGTGAATTAAGGGCCTGGGGCGGGGAGCTGTTTTTT.

This rearrangement joins TRBV29-1 to TRBJ2-3, with a weak D call TRBD1 (6 bases). CDR3 length equals 14 residues. Germline CDR1 SQVTM, CDR2 ANQGSEA. V was trimmed by 4 bases and J by 0 bases, leaving 11 bases between them. As DNA, the CDR3 is TGCAGCGTTGCCCGGACAGTGAGCACAGATACGCAGTATTTT. Amino acid sequence: CSVARTVSTDTQYF.

The chain joins TRBV20-1 to TRBJ2-7, with D unclear. With 2 bases removed from V and 3 bases from J, the gap between germline ends came to 8 bases. This CDR3 has 12 amino acids. Germline loops: CDR1 DFQATT, CDR2 SNEGSKA (reference sequence). In DNA, the CDR3 is TGCAGTGCTAGACTAGTCAGCTACGAGCAGTACTTC. Its translation is CSARLVSYEQYF.

As to this clonotype: In this CDR3 the conserved last residue, phenylalanine or tryptophan, is missing, so a read error is likely. The chain links TRBV15 to TRBJ2-2; the D is unclear. CDR1 and CDR2 (germline): LNHNV, YYDKDF (reference sequence). V lost 5 bases, J lost 2 bases, and 3 bases lay in between. The length of the CDR3 is 12 residues. This CDR3 is CATSRNTGELFC. Written as DNA, the CDR3 is TGTGCCACCAGCCGAAACACCGGGGAGCTGTTTTGT.

This clonotype was picked up a small number of times. The V gene is TRBV6-5, the J gene TRBJ1-1; D might be TRBD1 (6 bases). The V gene lost 2 bases and the J gene lost 1 base, with 14 bases spanning the gap. Germline V gene sequence: CDR1 MNHEY, CDR2 SVGAGI. The CDR3 extends over 16 amino acids. The CDR3 protein is CASSYEGGRGNTEAFF. In DNA form, the CDR3 reads TGTGCCAGCAGTTACGAGGGGGGAAGGGGGAACACTGAAGCTTTCTTT.

As DNA, the CDR3 is TGTGCCTGGAGTCGACTAGCGGGAGCTTACGAGCAGTACTTC. Its translation is CAWSRLAGAYEQYF. The chain joins TRBV30 to TRBJ2-7; 12 bases agree with TRBD2. Germline CDR1 GTSNPN, CDR2 SVGIG (reference sequence). V lost 2 bases, J lost 4 bases, and 3 bases stayed unmatched. This CDR3 is 14 amino acids long.

This clonotype appeared a few times. The chain links TRBV10-3 to TRBJ2-3; a weak D match, TRBD2 (6 bases). CDR3 length equals 14 residues. Germline values: CDR1 ENHRY, CDR2 SYGVKD. The V end was cut by 8 bases, the J end by 2 bases, with 14 bases between. CDR3: CAIHRGFSTDTQYF. The CDR3 region has the DNA TGTGCCATCCACCGGGGGTTTTCCACAGATACGCAGTATTTT.

This clonotype occurred many times. The J gene is TRBJ2-5, the V gene TRBV21-1; the D call in the table, TRBD2, was not verified against the DNA. TRBV21-1 is noted as a pseudogene. The CDR3 runs to 13 residues. CDR3 in DNA: TGTGCCAGCAGCAAATGGGGAGTAGAGACCCAGTACTTC. Its protein product is CASSKWGVETQYF.

The genes are TRBV27 and TRBJ2-1, with 7 bases that match TRBD2. Germline CDR1 and CDR2: MNHEY and SMNVEV (reference sequence). This CDR3 comprises 16 residues. V gave up 1 base and J gave up 10 bases; unmatched junction bases: 13. CDR3 in DNA: TGTGCCAGCAGTTTATTAGTCGCCGGGGGGTTTCTAGAGCAGTTCTTC. This codes for CASSLLVAGGFLEQFF.

This clonotype has ten or more counts. The chain uses TRBV4-2 and TRBJ2-7; 8 bases map to TRBD2. This CDR3 is built from 14 residues. Trimming at V came to 1 base and at J to 2 bases, leaving 1 base not matched to a gene. The germline gives CDR1 LGHNA, CDR2 YNFKEQ. CDR3 nucleotides: TGTGCCAGCAGCCAAGGACTAGCGACCTACGAGCAGTACTTC. It specifies CASSQGLATYEQYF.

This clonotype was detected a few times. The rearrangement joins TRBV10-3 to TRBJ1-5; D gene uncertain. CDR1 is ENHRY and CDR2 is SYGVKD in the germline V gene. The V end was cut by 4 bases, the J end by 6 bases, with 28 bases between. The CDR3 spans 19 residues. The CDR3 loop reads CAISGGLMGELGLAQPQHF. The DNA of the CDR3 is TGTGCCATCAGTGGCGGGTTGATGGGAGAGTTGGGCCTCGCTCAGCCCCAGCATTTT.